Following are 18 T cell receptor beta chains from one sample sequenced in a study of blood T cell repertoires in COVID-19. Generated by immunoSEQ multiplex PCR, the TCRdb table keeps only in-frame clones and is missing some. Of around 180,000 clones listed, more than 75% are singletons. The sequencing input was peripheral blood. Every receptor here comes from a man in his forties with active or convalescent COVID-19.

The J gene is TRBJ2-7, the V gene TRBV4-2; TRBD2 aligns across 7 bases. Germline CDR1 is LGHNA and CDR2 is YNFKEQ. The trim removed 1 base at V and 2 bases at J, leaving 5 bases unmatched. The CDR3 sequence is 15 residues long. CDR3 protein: CASSQAWEGPYEQYF. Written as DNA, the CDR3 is TGTGCCAGCAGCCAAGCCTGGGAGGGACCCTACGAGCAGTACTTC.

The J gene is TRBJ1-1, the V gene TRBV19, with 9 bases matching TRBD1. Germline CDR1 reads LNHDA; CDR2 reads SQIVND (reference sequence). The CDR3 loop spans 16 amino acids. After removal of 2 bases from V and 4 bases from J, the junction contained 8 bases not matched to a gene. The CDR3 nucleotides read TGTGCCAGTAGTATAATACAGGGGGCGCGGGGCACTGAAGCTTTCTTT. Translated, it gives CASSIIQGARGTEAFF.

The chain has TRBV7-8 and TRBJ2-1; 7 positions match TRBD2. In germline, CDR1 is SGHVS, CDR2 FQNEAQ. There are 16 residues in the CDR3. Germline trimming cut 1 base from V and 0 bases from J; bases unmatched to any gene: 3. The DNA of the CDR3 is TGTGCCAGCAGCTTAGTGGGGGGGAGCTCCTACAATGAGCAGTTCTTC. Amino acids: CASSLVGGSSYNEQFF.

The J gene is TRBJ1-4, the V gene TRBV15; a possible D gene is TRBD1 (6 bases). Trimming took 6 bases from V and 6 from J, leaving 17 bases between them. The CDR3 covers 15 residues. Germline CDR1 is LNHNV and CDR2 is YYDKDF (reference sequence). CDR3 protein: CATRGAGRGDEKLFF. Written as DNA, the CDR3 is TGTGCCACCAGGGGGGCAGGTCGGGGCGATGAAAAACTGTTTTTT.

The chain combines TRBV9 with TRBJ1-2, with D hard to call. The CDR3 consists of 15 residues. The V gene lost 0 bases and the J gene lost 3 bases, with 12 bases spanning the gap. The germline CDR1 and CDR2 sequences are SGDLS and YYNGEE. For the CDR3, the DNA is TGTGCCAGCAGCGTAGAGACGGGGATGGACTATGGCTACACCTTC. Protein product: CASSVETGMDYGYTF.

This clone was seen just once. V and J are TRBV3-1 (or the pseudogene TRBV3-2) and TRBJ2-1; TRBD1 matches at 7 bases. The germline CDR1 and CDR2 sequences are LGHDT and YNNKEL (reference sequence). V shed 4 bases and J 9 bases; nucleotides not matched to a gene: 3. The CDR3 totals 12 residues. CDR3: CASSRSGGEQFF. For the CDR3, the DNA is TGTGCCAGCAGCCGATCAGGGGGTGAGCAGTTCTTC.

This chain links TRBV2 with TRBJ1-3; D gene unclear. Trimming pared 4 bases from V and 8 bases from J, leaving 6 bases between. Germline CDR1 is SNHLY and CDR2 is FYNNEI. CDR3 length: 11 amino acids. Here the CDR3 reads CASSVQDTIYF. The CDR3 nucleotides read TGTGCCAGCAGTGTACAAGACACCATATATTTT.

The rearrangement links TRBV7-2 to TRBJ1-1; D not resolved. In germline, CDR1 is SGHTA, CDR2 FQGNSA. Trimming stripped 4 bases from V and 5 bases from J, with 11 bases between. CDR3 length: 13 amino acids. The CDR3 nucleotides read TGTGCCAGCAGCTCCGGTCCGGGGACTGAAGCTTTCTTT. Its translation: CASSSGPGTEAFF.

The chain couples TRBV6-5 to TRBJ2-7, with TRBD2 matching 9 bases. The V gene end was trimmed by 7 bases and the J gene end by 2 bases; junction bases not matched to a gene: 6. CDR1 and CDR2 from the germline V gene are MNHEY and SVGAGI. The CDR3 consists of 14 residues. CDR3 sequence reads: CASKETSGTYEQYF. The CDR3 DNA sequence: TGTGCCAGCAAGGAGACTAGCGGCACCTACGAGCAGTACTTC.

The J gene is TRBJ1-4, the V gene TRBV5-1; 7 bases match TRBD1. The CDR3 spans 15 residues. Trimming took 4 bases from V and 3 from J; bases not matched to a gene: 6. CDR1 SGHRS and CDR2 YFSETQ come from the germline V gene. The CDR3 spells CASSPTGVANEKLFF. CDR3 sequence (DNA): TGCGCCAGCAGCCCCACAGGGGTGGCTAATGAAAAACTGTTTTTT. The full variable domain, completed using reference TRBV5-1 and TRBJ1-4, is KAGVTQTPRYLIKTRGQQVTLSCSPISGHRSVSWYQQTPGQGLQFLFEYFSETQRNKGNFPGRFSGRQFSNSRSEMNVSTLELGDSALYLCASSPTGVANEKLFFGSGTQLSVL.

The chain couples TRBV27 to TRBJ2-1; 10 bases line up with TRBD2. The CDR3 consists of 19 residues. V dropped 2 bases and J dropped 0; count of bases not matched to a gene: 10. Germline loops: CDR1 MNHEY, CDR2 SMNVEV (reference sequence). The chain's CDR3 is CASSLGTQRGGSSYNEQFF. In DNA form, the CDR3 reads TGTGCCAGCAGTTTAGGCACCCAGCGGGGGGGCTCCTCCTACAATGAGCAGTTCTTC.

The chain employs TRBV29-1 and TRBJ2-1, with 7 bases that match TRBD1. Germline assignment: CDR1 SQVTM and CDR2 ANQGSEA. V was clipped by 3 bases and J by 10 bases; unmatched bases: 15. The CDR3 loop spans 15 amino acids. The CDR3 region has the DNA TGCAGCGTTGAGGCCTACAGGGGACCTATTCTAGAGCAGTTCTTC. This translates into CSVEAYRGPILEQFF.

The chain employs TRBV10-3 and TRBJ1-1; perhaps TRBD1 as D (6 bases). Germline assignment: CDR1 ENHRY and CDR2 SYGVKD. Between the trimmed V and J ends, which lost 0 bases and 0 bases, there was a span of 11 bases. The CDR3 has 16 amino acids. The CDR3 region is CAISESSAGVNTEAFF. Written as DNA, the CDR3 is TGTGCCATCAGTGAGTCGTCGGCAGGGGTGAACACTGAAGCTTTCTTT.

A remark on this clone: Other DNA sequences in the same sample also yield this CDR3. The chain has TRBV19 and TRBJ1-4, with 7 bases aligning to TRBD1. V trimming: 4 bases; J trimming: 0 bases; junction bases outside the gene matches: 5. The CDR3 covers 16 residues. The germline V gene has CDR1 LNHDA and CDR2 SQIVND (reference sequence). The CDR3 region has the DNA TGTGCCAGTAGTAAGGGGACAGTTGCAACTAATGAAAAACTGTTTTTT. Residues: CASSKGTVATNEKLFF.

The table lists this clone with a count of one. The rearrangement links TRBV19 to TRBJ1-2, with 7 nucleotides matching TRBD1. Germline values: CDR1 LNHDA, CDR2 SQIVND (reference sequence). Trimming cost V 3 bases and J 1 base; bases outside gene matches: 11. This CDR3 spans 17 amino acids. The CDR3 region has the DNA TGTGCCAGTAGTATTCACCGGGACAGTCAAAATAACTATGGCTACACCTTC. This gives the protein CASSIHRDSQNNYGYTF.

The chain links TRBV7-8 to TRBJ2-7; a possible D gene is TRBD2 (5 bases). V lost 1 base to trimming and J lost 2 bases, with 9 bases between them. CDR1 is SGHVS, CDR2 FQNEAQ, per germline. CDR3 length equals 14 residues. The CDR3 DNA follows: TGTGCCAGCAGCTTAGAGAGGGTAGCCTACGAGCAGTACTTC. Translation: CASSLERVAYEQYF.

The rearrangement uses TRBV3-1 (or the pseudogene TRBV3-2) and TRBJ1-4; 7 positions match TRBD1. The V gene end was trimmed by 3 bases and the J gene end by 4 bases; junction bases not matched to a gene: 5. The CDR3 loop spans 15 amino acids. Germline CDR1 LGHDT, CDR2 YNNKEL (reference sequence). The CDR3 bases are TGTGCCAGCAGCCATAGGGGGCGCGGTAATGAAAAACTGTTTTTT. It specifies CASSHRGRGNEKLFF.

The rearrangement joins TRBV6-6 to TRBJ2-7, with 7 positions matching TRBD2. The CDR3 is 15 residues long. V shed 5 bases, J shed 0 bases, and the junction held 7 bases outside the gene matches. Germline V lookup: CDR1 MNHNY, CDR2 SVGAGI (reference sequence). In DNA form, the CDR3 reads TGTGCCAGCAGTCGCAGCGGGGCGAGCTCCTACGAGCAGTACTTC. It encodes CASSRSGASSYEQYF.